A selection of T cell receptor beta chains follows, all from one sample in a study of Graves' ophthalmopathy and Graves' hyperthyroidism. TCRdb re-derived calls from the multiplex PCR reads in MiXCR, one entry per CDR3 protein. In the table there are roughly 610,000 distinct CDR3 sequences, about a fifth of which are singletons. The sequencing sample was made of peripheral blood. The receptors were gathered from a young woman with stable Graves' hyperthyroidism. Some clones in this sample may be carry-over from other donors' samples. Each CDR3 is given with its conserved first and last residue. Each record gives: V gene, CDR3 protein.

V gene: TRBV30; CDR3 protein: CAWKVTGLTEAFF
V gene: TRBV20-1; CDR3 protein: CSASRRTKNIQYF
V gene: TRBV30; CDR3 protein: CAWSVRFSRRPNTGELFF
V gene: TRBV6-5; CDR3 protein: CASSYSVGQPQHF
V gene: TRBV12-3/TRBV12-4; CDR3 protein: CASSTGTGASSGNTIYF
V gene: TRBV6-5; CDR3 protein: CASSSRRGRVFGEQYF
V gene: TRBV6-1; CDR3 protein: CASSEYGGSGANVLTF
V gene: TRBV27; CDR3 protein: CASSSPGQGSEQYF
V gene: TRBV6-2/TRBV6-3; CDR3 protein: CASSPTLGQGAPAFF
V gene: TRBV5-1; CDR3 protein: CASSRPDRNYGYTF
V gene: TRBV12-5; CDR3 protein: CASGLDVGLSYTF
V gene: TRBV29-1; CDR3 protein: CSVTSWGRVSYEQYF
V gene: TRBV9; CDR3 protein: CASNQDSRYPYGYTF
V gene: TRBV20-1; CDR3 protein: CSAPRPGQGIYGYTF
V gene: TRBV6-1; CDR3 protein: CASSAGTSGGQETQYF
V gene: TRBV20-1; CDR3 protein: CSAALTGRTGELFF
V gene: TRBV7-3; CDR3 protein: CASSLMPSLDEQYF
V gene: TRBV30; CDR3 protein: CAWSGGLGETQYF
V gene: TRBV6-2/TRBV6-3; CDR3 protein: CASSPGRGHQPQHF
V gene: TRBV29-1; CDR3 protein: CSVGSGMGQPQHF
V gene: TRBV7-2; CDR3 protein: CASSSQRGNLEETQYF
V gene: TRBV2; CDR3 protein: CASSEDVSGTQYF
V gene: TRBV2; CDR3 protein: CASSRRPGAFF
V gene: TRBV7-3; CDR3 protein: CASSSGAFLSTGELFF
V gene: TRBV6-1; CDR3 protein: CASRWVMNTEAFF
V gene: TRBV11-2; CDR3 protein: CASSLGVWQGAFGNQPQHF
V gene: TRBV19; CDR3 protein: CASNGGLRLQGNQPQHF
V gene: TRBV6-1; CDR3 protein: CASGRGASSGNTIYF
V gene: TRBV28; CDR3 protein: CASRPHAGDQHF
V gene: TRBV20-1; CDR3 protein: CSAMDSTSYGYTF
V gene: TRBV20-1; CDR3 protein: CSALPPPSYEQYF
V gene: TRBV20-1; CDR3 protein: CSARRNYGYTF
V gene: TRBV7-6; CDR3 protein: CASSLAGSNSYEQYF
V gene: TRBV6-2/TRBV6-3; CDR3 protein: CASSYSLGTGFPQPQHF
V gene: TRBV6-2/TRBV6-3; CDR3 protein: CASNSGTAVYIQYF
V gene: TRBV12-3/TRBV12-4; CDR3 protein: CASSYRDIVDQPQHF